The 5 T cell receptor beta chains presented below share a single source sample, sequenced in a study of control samples from healthy donors and cancer patients. The data were produced by immunoSEQ multiplex PCR, yet TCRdb's version contains in-frame clones alone and is incomplete. The data hold about 230,000 clones, with approximately 80% observed a single time. Sequenced input: PBMCs. The origin of the receptors is an older woman with lung cancer.

CDR3 region: CASSLGGGSNYGYTF. Here the CDR3 DNA reads TGTGCCAGCAGCTTAGGGGGTGGGTCTAACTATGGCTACACCTTC. V usage is TRBV7-2 and J usage is TRBJ1-2; no reliable D call. This CDR3 has 15 amino acids. The germline CDR1 and CDR2 sequences are SGHTA and FQGNSA. Trimming took off 1 base at V and 0 bases at J, with 9 bases between the two ends.

The chain has TRBV18 and TRBJ2-3; no clear D. The CDR3 runs to 13 residues. CDR1 and CDR2 (germline): KGHSH, LQKENI. The germline V and J ends were trimmed by 3 bases and 3 bases, with 7 bases remaining between them. CDR3 amino acids: CASSPDPTDTQYF. The CDR3 nucleotides are TGTGCCAGCTCACCCGATCCGACAGATACGCAGTATTTT.

About this clone: Other DNA sequences of this sample code for an identical CDR3. V is TRBV25-1 and J is TRBJ2-2, with TRBD2 identical over 7 bases. Trimming took 3 bases from V and 3 from J; bases not matched to a gene: 1. The germline V gene encodes CDR1 MGHDK and CDR2 SYGVNS. The CDR3 length is 14 residues. In DNA, the CDR3 is TGTGCCAGCAGTGACGGGGGGTACACCGGGGAGCTGTTTTTT. Translation: CASSDGGYTGELFF.

This clone was seen ten or more times. The chain has TRBV7-9 and TRBJ1-1; 7 positions match TRBD1. CDR1 and CDR2 (germline): SEHNR, FQNEAQ (reference sequence). The V segment lost 4 bases and the J segment 5 bases; nucleotides outside the gene matches: 10. The CDR3 sequence is 15 residues long. CDR3 protein: CASSSLRGGRTEAFF. The CDR3 DNA follows: TGTGCCAGCAGCTCGTTGAGAGGGGGCAGAACTGAAGCTTTCTTT.

V gene TRBV27 combines with J gene TRBJ2-7; 7 bases match TRBD2. J gave up 5 bases and V 2 bases, and 6 bases lay outside the gene matches. Germline CDR1 is MNHEY and CDR2 is SMNVEV (reference sequence). The CDR3 runs 14 residues. The CDR3 reads CASSLTAGVNEQYF. In nucleotides, the CDR3 is TGTGCCAGCAGTTTAACTGCGGGAGTCAACGAGCAGTACTTC.